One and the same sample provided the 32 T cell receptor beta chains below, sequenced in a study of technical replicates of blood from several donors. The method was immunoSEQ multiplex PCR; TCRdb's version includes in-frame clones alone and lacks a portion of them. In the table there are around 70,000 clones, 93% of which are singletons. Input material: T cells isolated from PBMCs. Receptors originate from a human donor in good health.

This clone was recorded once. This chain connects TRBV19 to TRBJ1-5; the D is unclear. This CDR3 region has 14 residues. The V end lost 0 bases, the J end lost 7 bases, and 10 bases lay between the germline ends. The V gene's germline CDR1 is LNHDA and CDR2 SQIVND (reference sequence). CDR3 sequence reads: CASSIDVPSQPQHF. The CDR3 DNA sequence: TGTGCCAGTAGTATAGATGTTCCGAGCCAGCCCCAGCATTTT.

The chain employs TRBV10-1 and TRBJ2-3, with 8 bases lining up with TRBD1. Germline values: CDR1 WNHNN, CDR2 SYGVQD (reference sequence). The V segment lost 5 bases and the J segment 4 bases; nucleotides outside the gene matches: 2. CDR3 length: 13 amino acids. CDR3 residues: CASSKDRADTQYF. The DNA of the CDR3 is TGCGCCAGCAGTAAGGACAGGGCAGATACGCAGTATTTT.

CDR3 in amino acids: CASSEIPGTGWAEQFF. The CDR3, as DNA: TGTGCCAGCAGTGAAATCCCCGGGACAGGGTGGGCTGAGCAGTTCTTC. This chain links TRBV6-1 with TRBJ2-1; 9 bases fit TRBD1. From germline, CDR1 is MNHNS and CDR2 SASEGT. The V segment lost 2 bases and the J segment 9 bases; nucleotides outside the gene matches: 11. This CDR3 comprises 16 residues.

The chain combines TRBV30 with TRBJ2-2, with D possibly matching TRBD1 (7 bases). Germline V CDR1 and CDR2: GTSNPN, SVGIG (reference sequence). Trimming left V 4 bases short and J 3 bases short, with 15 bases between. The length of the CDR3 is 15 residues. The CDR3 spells CAWIGGQIYTGELFF. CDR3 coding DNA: TGTGCCTGGATCGGGGGACAGATTTACACCGGGGAGCTGTTTTTT.

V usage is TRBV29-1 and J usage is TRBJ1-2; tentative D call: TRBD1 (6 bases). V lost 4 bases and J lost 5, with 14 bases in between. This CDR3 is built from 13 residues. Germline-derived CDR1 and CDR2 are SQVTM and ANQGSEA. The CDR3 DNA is TGCAGCGTTGGGCGCAGGGGAGGGTATGGCTACACCTTC. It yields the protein CSVGRRGGYGYTF.

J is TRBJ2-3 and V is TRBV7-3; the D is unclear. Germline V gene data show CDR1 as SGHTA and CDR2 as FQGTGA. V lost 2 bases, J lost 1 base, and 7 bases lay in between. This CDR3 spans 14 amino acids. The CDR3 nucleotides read TGTGCCAGCAGCTTATCTCCGGGCACAGATACGCAGTATTTT. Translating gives CASSLSPGTDTQYF.

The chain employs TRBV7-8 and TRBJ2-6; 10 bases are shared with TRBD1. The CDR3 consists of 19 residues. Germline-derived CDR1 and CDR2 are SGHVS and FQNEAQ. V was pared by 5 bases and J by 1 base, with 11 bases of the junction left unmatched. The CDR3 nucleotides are TGTGCCAGCAGCCATCGACGGACAGGGGGAGGATCTGGGGCCAACGTCCTGACTTTC. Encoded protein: CASSHRRTGGGSGANVLTF.

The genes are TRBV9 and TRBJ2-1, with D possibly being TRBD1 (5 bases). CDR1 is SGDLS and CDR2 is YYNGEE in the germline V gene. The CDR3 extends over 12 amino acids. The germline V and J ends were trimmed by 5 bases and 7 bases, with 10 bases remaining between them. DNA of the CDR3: TGTGCCAGCAGTGAGCACAGGAATGAGCAGTTCTTC. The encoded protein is CASSEHRNEQFF.

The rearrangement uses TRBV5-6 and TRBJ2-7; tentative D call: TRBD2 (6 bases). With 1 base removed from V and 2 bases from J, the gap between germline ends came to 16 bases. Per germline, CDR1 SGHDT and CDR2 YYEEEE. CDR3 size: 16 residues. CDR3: CASSLSGGIYTYEQYF. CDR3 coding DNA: TGTGCCAGCAGCTTGAGTGGGGGGATCTACACCTACGAGCAGTACTTC.

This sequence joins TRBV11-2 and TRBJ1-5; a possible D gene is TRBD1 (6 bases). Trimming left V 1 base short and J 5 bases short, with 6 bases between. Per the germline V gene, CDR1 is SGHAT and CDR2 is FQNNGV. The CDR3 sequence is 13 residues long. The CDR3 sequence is CASSLGGHQPQHF. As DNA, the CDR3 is TGTGCCAGCAGCTTAGGGGGGCATCAGCCCCAGCATTTT. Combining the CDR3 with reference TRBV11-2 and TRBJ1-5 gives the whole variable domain EAGVAQSPRYKIIEKRQSVAFWCNPISGHATLYWYQQILGQGPKLLIQFQNNGVVDDSQLPKDRFSAERLKGVDSTLKIQPAKLEDSAVYLCASSLGGHQPQHFGDGTRLSIL.

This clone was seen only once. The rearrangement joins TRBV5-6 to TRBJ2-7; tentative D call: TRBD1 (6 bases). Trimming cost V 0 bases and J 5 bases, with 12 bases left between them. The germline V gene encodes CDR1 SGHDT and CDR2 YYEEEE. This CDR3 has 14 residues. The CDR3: CASSLVHRAHEQYF. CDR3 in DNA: TGTGCCAGCAGCTTGGTACACAGGGCCCACGAGCAGTACTTC.

The CDR3 DNA sequence: TGTGCCAGCAGCTTGGGTCCGGGACAAGGGCCGCGCGAGCAGTACTTC. Protein: CASSLGPGQGPREQYF. This chain uses TRBV5-4 with TRBJ2-7, with D perhaps matching TRBD1 (6 bases). Deletions cut 0 bases from V and 6 bases from J, with 19 bases between. In germline, CDR1 is SGHNT, CDR2 YYREEE (reference sequence). This CDR3 contains 16 residues. The full variable domain, in which reference TRBV5-4 and TRBJ2-7 provide the parts outside the CDR3, is ETGVTQSPTHLIKTRGQQVTLRCSSQSGHNTVSWYQQALGQGPQFIFQYYREEENGRGNFPPRFSGLQFPNYSSELNVNALELDDSALYLCASSLGPGQGPREQYFGPGTRLTVT.

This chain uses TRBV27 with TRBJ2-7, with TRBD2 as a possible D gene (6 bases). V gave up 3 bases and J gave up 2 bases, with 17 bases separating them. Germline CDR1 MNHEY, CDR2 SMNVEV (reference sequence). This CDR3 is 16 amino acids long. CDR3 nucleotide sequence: TGTGCCAGCAGTTTTCTGGCTTCGACTAGAGCCTACGAGCAGTACTTC. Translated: CASSFLASTRAYEQYF.

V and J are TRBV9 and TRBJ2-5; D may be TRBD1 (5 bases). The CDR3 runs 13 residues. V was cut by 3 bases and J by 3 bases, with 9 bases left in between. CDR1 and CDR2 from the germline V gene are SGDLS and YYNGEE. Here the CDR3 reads CASSARVEETQYF. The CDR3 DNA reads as TGTGCCAGCAGCGCCAGGGTCGAAGAGACCCAGTACTTC. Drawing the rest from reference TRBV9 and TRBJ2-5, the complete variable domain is DSGVTQTPKHLITATGQRVTLRCSPRSGDLSVYWYQQSLDQGLQFLIQYYNGEERAKGNILERFSAQQFPDLHSELNLSSLELGDSALYFCASSARVEETQYFGPGTRLLVL.

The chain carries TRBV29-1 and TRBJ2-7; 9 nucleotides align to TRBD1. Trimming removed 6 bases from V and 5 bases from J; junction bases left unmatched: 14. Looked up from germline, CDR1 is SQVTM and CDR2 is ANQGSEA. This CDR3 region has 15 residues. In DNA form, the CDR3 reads TGCAGCGTCGTTCTCCCCGGGACAGGGTCCCACGAGCAGTACTTC. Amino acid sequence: CSVVLPGTGSHEQYF.

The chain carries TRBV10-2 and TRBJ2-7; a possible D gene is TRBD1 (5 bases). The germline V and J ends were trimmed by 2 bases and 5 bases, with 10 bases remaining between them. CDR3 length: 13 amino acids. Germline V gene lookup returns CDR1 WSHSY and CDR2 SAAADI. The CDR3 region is CASSETGLNEQYF. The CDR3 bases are TGCGCCAGCAGTGAGACAGGTTTGAACGAGCAGTACTTC.

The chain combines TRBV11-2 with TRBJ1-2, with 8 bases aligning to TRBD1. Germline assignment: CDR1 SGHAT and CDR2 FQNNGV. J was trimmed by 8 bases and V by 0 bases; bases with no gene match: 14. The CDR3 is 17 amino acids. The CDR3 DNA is TGTGCCAGCAGCTTAGATCTCCCCAGGGGGCGAAAGGGGGGCTACACCTTC. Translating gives CASSLDLPRGRKGGYTF.

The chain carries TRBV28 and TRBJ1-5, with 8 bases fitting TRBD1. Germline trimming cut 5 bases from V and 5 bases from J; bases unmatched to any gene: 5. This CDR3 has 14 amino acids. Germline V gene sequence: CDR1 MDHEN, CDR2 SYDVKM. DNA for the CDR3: TGTGCCAGCAGTGGGACAGGACTCCATCAGCCCCAGCATTTT. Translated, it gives CASSGTGLHQPQHF.

The CDR3 nucleotides are TGTGCCAGCAGTGTGACTAGCGTCTACAATGAGCAGTTCTTC. This sequence encodes CASSVTSVYNEQFF. This chain connects TRBV6-1 to TRBJ2-1, with 8 bases that match TRBD2. Trimming cost V 4 bases and J 3 bases; bases outside gene matches: 2. Germline loops: CDR1 MNHNS, CDR2 SASEGT. The CDR3 spans 14 residues.

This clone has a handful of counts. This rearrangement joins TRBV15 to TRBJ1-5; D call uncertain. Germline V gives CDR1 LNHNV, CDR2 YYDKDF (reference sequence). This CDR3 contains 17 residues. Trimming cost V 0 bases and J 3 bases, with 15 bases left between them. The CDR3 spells CATSRDQAFSNNQPQHF. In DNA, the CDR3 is TGTGCCACCAGCAGAGATCAGGCGTTTTCCAACAATCAGCCCCAGCATTTT.

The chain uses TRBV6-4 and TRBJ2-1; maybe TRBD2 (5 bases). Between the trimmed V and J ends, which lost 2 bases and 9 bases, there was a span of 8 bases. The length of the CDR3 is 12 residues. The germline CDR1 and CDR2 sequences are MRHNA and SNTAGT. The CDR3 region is CASSDRGIEQFF. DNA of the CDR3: TGTGCCAGCAGTGACAGAGGGATTGAGCAGTTCTTC.

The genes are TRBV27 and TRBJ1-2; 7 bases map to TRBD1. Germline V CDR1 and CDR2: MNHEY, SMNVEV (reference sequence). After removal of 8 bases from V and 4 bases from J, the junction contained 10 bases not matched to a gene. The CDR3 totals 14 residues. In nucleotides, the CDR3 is TGTGCCAGCGGGACGGCTGGGACAGTCTATGGCTACACCTTC. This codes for CASGTAGTVYGYTF.

The CDR3 sequence: CASSPRGREFYEQYF. Here the CDR3 DNA reads TGTGCCAGCAGTCCACGCGGGCGGGAGTTCTACGAGCAGTACTTC. The chain recombines TRBV6-5 with TRBJ2-7; 7 bases align to TRBD2. The junction had 10 bases not matched to a gene; V was cut back by 5 bases and J by 3 bases. CDR3 length: 15 residues. In germline, CDR1 is MNHEY, CDR2 SVGAGI.

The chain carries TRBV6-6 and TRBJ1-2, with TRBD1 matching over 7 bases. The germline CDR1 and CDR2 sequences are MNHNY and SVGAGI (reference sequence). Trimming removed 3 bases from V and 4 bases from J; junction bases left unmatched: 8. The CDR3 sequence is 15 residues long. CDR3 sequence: CASSYVFGTAYGYTF. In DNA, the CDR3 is TGTGCCAGCAGTTATGTCTTTGGGACAGCCTATGGCTACACCTTC.

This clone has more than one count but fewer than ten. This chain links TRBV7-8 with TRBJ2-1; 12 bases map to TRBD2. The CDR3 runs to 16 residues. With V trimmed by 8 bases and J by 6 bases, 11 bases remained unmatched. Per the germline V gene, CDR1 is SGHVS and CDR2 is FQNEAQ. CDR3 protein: CASGRLAGEVGNEQFF. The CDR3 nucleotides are TGTGCCAGCGGAAGACTAGCGGGAGAGGTTGGCAATGAGCAGTTCTTC.

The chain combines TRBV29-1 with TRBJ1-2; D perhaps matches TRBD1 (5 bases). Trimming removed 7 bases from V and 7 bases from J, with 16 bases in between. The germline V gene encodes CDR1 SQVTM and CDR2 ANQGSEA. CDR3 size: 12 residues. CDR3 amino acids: CSEGRVRAGYTF. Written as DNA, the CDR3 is TGCAGCGAGGGTCGGGTCAGGGCTGGCTACACCTTC. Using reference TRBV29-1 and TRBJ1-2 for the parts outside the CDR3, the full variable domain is SAVISQKPSRDICQRGTSLTIQCQVDSQVTMMFWYRQQPGQSLTLIATANQGSEATYESGFVIDKFPISRPNLTFSTLTVSNMSPEDSSIYLCSEGRVRAGYTFGSGTRLTVV.

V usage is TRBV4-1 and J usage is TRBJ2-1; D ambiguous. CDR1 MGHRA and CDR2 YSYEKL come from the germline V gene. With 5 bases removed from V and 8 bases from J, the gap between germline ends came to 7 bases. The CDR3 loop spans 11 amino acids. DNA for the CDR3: TGCGCCAGCAGCAGAAGCTATGAGCAGTTCTTC. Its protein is CASSRSYEQFF.

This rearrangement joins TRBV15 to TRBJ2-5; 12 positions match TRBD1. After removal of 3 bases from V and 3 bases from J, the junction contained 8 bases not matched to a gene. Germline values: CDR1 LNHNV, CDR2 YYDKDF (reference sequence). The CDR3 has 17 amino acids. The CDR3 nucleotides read TGTGCCACCAGCAGGGCGGGACAGGGGGCGTCGAAAGAGACCCAGTACTTC. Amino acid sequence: CATSRAGQGASKETQYF.

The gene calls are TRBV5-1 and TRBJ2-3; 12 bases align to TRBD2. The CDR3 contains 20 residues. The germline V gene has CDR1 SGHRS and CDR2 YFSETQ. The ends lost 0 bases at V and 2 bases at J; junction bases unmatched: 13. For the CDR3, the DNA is TGCGCCAGCAGCTTGGTGTCTAGCGGGGGGGTTATGCCCCACACAGATACGCAGTATTTT. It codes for CASSLVSSGGVMPHTDTQYF. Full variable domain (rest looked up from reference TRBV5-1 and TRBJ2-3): KAGVTQTPRYLIKTRGQQVTLSCSPISGHRSVSWYQQTPGQGLQFLFEYFSETQRNKGNFPGRFSGRQFSNSRSEMNVSTLELGDSALYLCASSLVSSGGVMPHTDTQYFGPGTRLTVL.

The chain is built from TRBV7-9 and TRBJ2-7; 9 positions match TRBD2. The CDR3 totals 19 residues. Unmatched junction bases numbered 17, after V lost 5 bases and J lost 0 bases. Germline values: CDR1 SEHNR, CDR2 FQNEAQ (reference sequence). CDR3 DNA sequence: TGTGCCAGCAGCAACCCCCCTAGCGGGAATTCACGGAGCTCCTACGAGCAGTACTTC. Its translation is CASSNPPSGNSRSSYEQYF.

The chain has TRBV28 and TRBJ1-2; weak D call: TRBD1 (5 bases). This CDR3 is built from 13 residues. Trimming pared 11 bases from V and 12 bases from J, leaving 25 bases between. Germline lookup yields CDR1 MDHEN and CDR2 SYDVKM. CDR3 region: CAVKSGTDYGDTF. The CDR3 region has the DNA TGTGCCGTTAAATCCGGGACGGACTATGGAGACACCTTC.

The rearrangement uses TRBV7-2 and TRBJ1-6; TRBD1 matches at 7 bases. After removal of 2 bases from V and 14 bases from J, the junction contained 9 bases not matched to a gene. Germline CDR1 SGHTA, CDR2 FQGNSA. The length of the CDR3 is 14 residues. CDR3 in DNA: TGTGCCAGCAGCTTATCAGGGGGTGACGATTCCCTCCACTTT. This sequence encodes CASSLSGGDDSLHF.